Below are 25 T cell receptor beta chains sequenced from a single sample in a study of T cells in Graves' hyperthyroidism and ophthalmopathy (dated by TCRdb to between 2018 and 2021). Library creation used multiplex PCR. Sequencing took place on an Illumina HiSeq 2000. TCR beta CDR3 regions were amplified from RNA transcripts. For the first round of RT-PCR on the TCR CDR3, the HTBI primer set was used together with the Qiagen OneStep RT-PCR kit. TCRdb redid the processing of the public reads, applying fastp at Q25 and MiXCR, and retained in-frame beta chains. Every entry covers one CDR3 protein and lists the most common genes and DNA from its rows. The sample includes 200,000 to 250,000 distinct CDR3 sequences, with 17% observed a single time. The ten largest clones capture approximately 50% of the sample. The sequenced sample was blood. These receptors came from a man aged 45-60 years with Graves' hyperthyroidism.

This clonotype occurred many times. V is TRBV12-3 or TRBV12-4 and J is TRBJ1-1, with 9 bases lining up with TRBD1. With V trimmed by 4 bases and J by 9 bases, 3 bases remained unmatched. The CDR3 consists of 12 residues. The CDR3 reads CASSSGQGKAFF. The CDR3 nucleotides are TGTGCCAGCAGTTCGGGACAGGGTAAAGCTTTCTTT.

This clonotype was recorded many times. The chain joins TRBV11-2 to TRBJ2-1; 9 bases line up with TRBD2. CDR1 and CDR2 from the germline V gene are SGHAT and FQNNGV. This CDR3 has 17 amino acids. Trimming at V came to 0 bases and at J to 5 bases, leaving 8 bases not matched to a gene. The DNA of the CDR3 is TGTGCCAGCAGCTTAGAGACCAGACTAGCGGAAGACAATGAGCAGTTCTTC. Amino acid sequence: CASSLETRLAEDNEQFF.

The rearrangement joins TRBV27 to TRBJ2-6; D uncertain. CDR1 and CDR2 from the germline V gene are MNHEY and SMNVEV (reference sequence). Trimming took off 5 bases at V and 0 bases at J, with 8 bases between the two ends. CDR3 length equals 15 residues. The CDR3, as DNA: TGTGCCAGCAGTGCCAAGAGCTCTGGGGCCAACGTCCTGACTTTC. Its translation: CASSAKSSGANVLTF.

This clonotype was detected ten times or more. The rearrangement uses TRBV6-1 and TRBJ2-5, with D possibly TRBD2 on 5 matching bases. This CDR3 contains 12 residues. Germline values: CDR1 MNHNS, CDR2 SASEGT. V dropped 7 bases and J dropped 6 bases, with 12 bases sitting between them. CDR3 loop: CASTADSQTQYF. CDR3 DNA sequence: TGTGCCAGCACGGCGGACTCCCAGACCCAGTACTTC.

In this sample, this clonotype turned up many times. This chain links TRBV27 with TRBJ2-1, with 9 bases that match TRBD2. The V gene's germline CDR1 is MNHEY and CDR2 SMNVEV (reference sequence). V lost 7 bases and J lost 6; bases outside the gene matches: 4. This CDR3 contains 13 residues. The CDR3 nucleotides are TGTGCCAGCAAGCCTAGCGGGGTCAATGAGCAGTTCTTC. Its protein product is CASKPSGVNEQFF.

The rearrangement uses TRBV28 and TRBJ2-7; D may be TRBD1 (6 bases). The germline V and J ends were trimmed by 7 bases and 5 bases, with 15 bases remaining between them. The CDR3 runs to 13 residues. Looked up from germline, CDR1 is MDHEN and CDR2 is SYDVKM. CDR3 sequence reads: CASNIPGDDEQYF. CDR3 nucleotide sequence: TGTGCCAGCAACATCCCAGGGGACGACGAGCAGTACTTC.

This clonotype was seen repeatedly, ten times or more. The chain links TRBV20-1 to TRBJ2-7, with D hard to call. CDR1 DFQATT and CDR2 SNEGSKA come from the germline V gene (reference sequence). Trimming took off 0 bases at V and 3 bases at J, with 12 bases between the two ends. This CDR3 is 14 amino acids long. The CDR3 region has the DNA TGCAGTGCTAGAGACAGAATTCAATACTACGAGCAGTACTTC. This sequence encodes CSARDRIQYYEQYF.

This clonotype was counted once. This chain uses TRBV3-1 with TRBJ2-4; D remains unclear. V gave up 8 bases and J gave up 8 bases, with 13 bases separating them. Germline CDR1 is LGHDT and CDR2 is YNNKEL (reference sequence). The CDR3 length is 12 residues. DNA of the CDR3: TGTGCCAGCCGTGGCCCCAACCACATTCAGTACTTC. Translated: CASRGPNHIQYF.

As for this clonotype: A much larger clone is a single base away; this may be a read error. The chain links TRBV3-1 to TRBJ2-3; D gene unclear. Deletions cut 0 bases from V and 8 bases from J, with 6 bases between. The CDR3 spans 12 residues. Germline CDR1 and CDR2: LGHDT and YNNKEL (reference sequence). CDR3 sequence reads: CASSQDTGTQYF. CDR3 nucleotide sequence: TGTGCCAGCAGCCAAGATACGGGTACGCAGTATTTT.

The V and J genes are TRBV12-3 or TRBV12-4 and TRBJ1-1, with 8 nucleotides matching TRBD1. J lost 1 base, V lost 7 bases, and 8 bases had no gene match. The CDR3 runs to 15 residues. The CDR3 loop is CASTLRTGWNTEAFF. In DNA, the CDR3 is TGTGCCAGCACCCTTAGGACAGGGTGGAACACTGAAGCTTTCTTT.

This clonotype was counted at least ten times. The genes are TRBV7-9 and TRBJ1-4, with 8 bases aligning to TRBD1. The CDR3 contains 14 residues. CDR1 is SEHNR, CDR2 FQNEAQ, per germline (reference sequence). Losses at the gene ends were 3 bases for V and 7 bases for J; bases not matched to a gene: 4. In nucleotides, the CDR3 is TGTGCCAGCAGCTTGGGACAGGCGGTTGAAAAACTGTTTTTT. Translation gives CASSLGQAVEKLFF.

CDR3 in DNA: TGTGCCAGCAGCCCGGCGGGACAGGGTAGGGAGACCCAGTACTTC. Amino acid sequence: CASSPAGQGRETQYF. The V gene is TRBV11-2, the J gene TRBJ2-5; 9 nucleotides match TRBD1. The V segment lost 5 bases and the J segment 5 bases; nucleotides outside the gene matches: 9. The germline V gene has CDR1 SGHAT and CDR2 FQNNGV. This CDR3 spans 15 amino acids.

This chain connects TRBV2 to TRBJ1-1; D is uncertain. CDR3 size: 13 residues. The V end was cut by 7 bases, the J end by 2 bases, with 11 bases between. Germline loops: CDR1 SNHLY, CDR2 FYNNEI. The CDR3 coding sequence is TGTGCCAGCATGTTGACTCTCAACACTGAAGCTTTCTTT. It is translated as CASMLTLNTEAFF. Looking up the rest from reference TRBV2 and TRBJ1-1 gives the full variable domain: EPEVTQTPSHQVTQMGQEVILRCVPISNHLYFYWYRQILGQKVEFLVSFYNNEISEKSEIFDDQFSVERPDGSNFTLKIRSTKLEDSAMYFCASMLTLNTEAFFGQGTRLTVV.

In this sample, this clonotype turned up many times. This sequence joins TRBV28 and TRBJ2-5, with a tentative D call TRBD2 (7 bases). Germline V lookup: CDR1 MDHEN, CDR2 SYDVKM. Between the trimmed V and J ends, which lost 5 bases and 5 bases, there was a span of 15 bases. CDR3 size: 14 residues. The CDR3 spells CASSRRGARETQYF. CDR3 nucleotide sequence: TGTGCCAGCAGTCGACGGGGGGCCAGGGAGACCCAGTACTTC.

This chain uses TRBV7-2 with TRBJ2-1; 7 bases line up with TRBD2. From germline, CDR1 is SGHTA and CDR2 FQGNSA. The ends lost 1 base at V and 6 bases at J; junction bases unmatched: 6. This CDR3 spans 15 amino acids. The CDR3 loop is CASSLVRERSNEQFF. DNA for the CDR3: TGTGCCAGCAGCTTAGTGCGGGAGAGGAGCAATGAGCAGTTCTTC.

This clonotype has a handful of counts. The chain recombines TRBV6-5 with TRBJ2-5; no clear D. The germline V gene has CDR1 MNHEY and CDR2 SVGAGI. Deletions cut 0 bases from V and 1 base from J, with 6 bases between. This CDR3 comprises 14 residues. CDR3 loop: CASSYSGVQETQYF. CDR3 nucleotide sequence: TGTGCCAGCAGTTACTCCGGAGTCCAAGAGACCCAGTACTTC.

This clonotype has at least ten counts. The chain links TRBV20-1 to TRBJ1-5; D uncertain. With 1 base removed from V and 7 bases from J, the gap between germline ends came to 14 bases. This CDR3 is built from 14 residues. The V gene's germline CDR1 is DFQATT and CDR2 SNEGSKA (reference sequence). The CDR3 is CSARGGGTGQPQHF. In nucleotides, the CDR3 is TGCAGTGCTAGAGGCGGCGGCACGGGACAGCCCCAGCATTTT.

This clonotype occurred many times. In DNA form, the CDR3 reads TGTGCCAGCAGTTCCAAGACTAGCGGGAGATGGGCCAGCACAGATACGCAGTATTTT. Translating gives CASSSKTSGRWASTDTQYF. The chain uses TRBV12-3 or TRBV12-4 and TRBJ2-3, with 12 positions matching TRBD2. CDR3 length equals 19 residues. The ends lost 4 bases at V and 0 bases at J; junction bases unmatched: 11.

The J gene is TRBJ2-5, the V gene TRBV4-1, with 8 bases matching TRBD1. The length of the CDR3 is 16 residues. The germline V gene encodes CDR1 MGHRA and CDR2 YSYEKL. Unmatched junction bases numbered 11, after V lost 4 bases and J lost 4 bases. CDR3 loop: CASSRNPDRGRETQYF. CDR3 sequence (DNA): TGCGCCAGCAGCCGAAACCCCGACAGGGGACGAGAGACCCAGTACTTC.

The chain links TRBV10-3 to TRBJ2-1, with 7 positions matching TRBD2. The J segment lost 9 bases and the V segment lost 11 bases, leaving 13 bases of the junction unmatched. CDR3 size: 13 residues. Per germline, CDR1 ENHRY and CDR2 SYGVKD. The CDR3 loop is CAFAVREYSEQFF. For the CDR3, the DNA is TGTGCCTTCGCAGTGCGGGAGTATAGTGAGCAGTTCTTC.

V usage is TRBV5-1 and J usage is TRBJ2-5, with 11 bases that match TRBD2. In germline, CDR1 is SGHRS, CDR2 YFSETQ. V shed 4 bases, J shed 5 bases, and the junction held 13 bases outside the gene matches. The CDR3 has 17 residues. The CDR3 sequence is CASSPLLAGGRPETQYF. The CDR3 DNA follows: TGCGCCAGCAGCCCCCTGCTAGCGGGAGGACGCCCGGAGACCCAGTACTTC.

This clonotype was found many times. The chain has TRBV28 and TRBJ2-2, with 8 bases matching TRBD2. Trimming removed 2 bases from V and 6 bases from J; junction bases left unmatched: 8. The CDR3 runs to 16 residues. Germline V lookup: CDR1 MDHEN, CDR2 SYDVKM. In DNA, the CDR3 is TGTGCCAGCAGTTTAATTAGCGGGATGGTTCCCGGGGAGCTGTTTTTT. This translates into CASSLISGMVPGELFF. Together with reference TRBV28 and TRBJ2-2, the CDR3 gives the full variable domain: DVKVTQSSRYLVKRTGEKVFLECVQDMDHENMFWYRQDPGLGLRLIYFSYDVKMKEKGDIPEGYSVSREKKERFSLILESASTNQTSMYLCASSLISGMVPGELFFGEGSRLTVL.

This clonotype has at least ten counts. V is TRBV20-1 and J is TRBJ2-3; 10 bases are shared with TRBD2. CDR3 length equals 17 residues. Germline V gene data show CDR1 as DFQATT and CDR2 as SNEGSKA (reference sequence). V shed 5 bases, J shed 5 bases, and the junction held 16 bases outside the gene matches. DNA of the CDR3: TGCAGTGCTCCAAACAGACTTCGGACTAGCGGTGGAGATACGCAGTATTTT. Its protein is CSAPNRLRTSGGDTQYF.

In this sample, this clonotype turned up a few times. The J gene is TRBJ2-5, the V gene TRBV4-1; no firm D call. The CDR3 sequence is 12 residues long. Trimming pared 3 bases from V and 1 base from J, leaving 3 bases between. Germline CDR1 reads MGHRA; CDR2 reads YSYEKL. This chain's CDR3 is CASSQTQETQYF. The CDR3 DNA is TGCGCCAGCAGCCAGACCCAAGAGACCCAGTACTTC.

Comment on this clonotype: This likely comes from a read error, as the CDR3 has no conserved phenylalanine or tryptophan at its end. The chain links TRBV2 to TRBJ1-2; unclear D gene. The V and J ends lost 6 bases and 4 bases respectively, with 12 bases between them. This CDR3 is 13 amino acids long. Germline CDR1 SNHLY, CDR2 FYNNEI. In nucleotides, the CDR3 is TGTGCCAGCAGAGGTCCAGAGGCCTATGGCTACACCCTC. Protein: CASRGPEAYGYTL.